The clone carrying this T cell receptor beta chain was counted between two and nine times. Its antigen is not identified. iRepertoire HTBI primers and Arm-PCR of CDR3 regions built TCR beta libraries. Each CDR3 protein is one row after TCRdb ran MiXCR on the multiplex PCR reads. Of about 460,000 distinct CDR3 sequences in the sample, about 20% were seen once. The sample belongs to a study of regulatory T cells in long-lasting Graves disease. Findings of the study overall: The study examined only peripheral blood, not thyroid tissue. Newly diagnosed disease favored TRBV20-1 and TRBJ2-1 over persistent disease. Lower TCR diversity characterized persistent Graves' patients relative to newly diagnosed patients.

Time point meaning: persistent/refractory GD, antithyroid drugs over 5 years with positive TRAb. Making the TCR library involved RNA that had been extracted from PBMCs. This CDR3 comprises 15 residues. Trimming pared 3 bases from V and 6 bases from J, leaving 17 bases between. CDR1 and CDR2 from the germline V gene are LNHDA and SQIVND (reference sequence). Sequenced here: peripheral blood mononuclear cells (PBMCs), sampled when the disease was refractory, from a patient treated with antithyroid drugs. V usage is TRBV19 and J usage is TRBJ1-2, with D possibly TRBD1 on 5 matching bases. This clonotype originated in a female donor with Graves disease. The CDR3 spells CASSISRDGGHGYTF. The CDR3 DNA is TGTGCCAGTAGTATCTCAAGAGACGGGGGACATGGCTACACCTTC.